This T cell receptor (beta chain) was obtained from a study of regulatory T cells in long-lasting Graves disease. Study as a whole: Persistence in Graves' disease required over 5 years of antithyroid drugs plus positive TSH receptor antibodies. Findings and limits, study-wide: Newly diagnosed patients shared 950 to 1,000 public clonotypes; persistent patients shared about 2,500.

V trimming: 7 bases; J trimming: 6 bases; junction bases outside the gene matches: 8. The CDR3 covers 15 residues. Germline V lookup: CDR1 MGHDK, CDR2 SYGVNS. Time point: persistent/refractory GD, antithyroid drugs over 5 years with positive TRAb. Scientists built the TCR library using RNA that was extracted from PBMCs. Staff drew roughly 9 milliliters of peripheral blood into EDTA tubes. Worth noting for this clonotype: The target antigen is unknown.

TCR beta libraries were built with iRepertoire HTBI primers and Arm-PCR of CDR3 regions. TCRdb reprocessed the multiplex PCR reads with MiXCR, giving one entry per CDR3 protein. The sample has roughly 470,000 distinct CDR3 sequences; less than 25% are singletons. The chain combines TRBV25-1 with TRBJ1-6; TRBD1 matches 8 bases. The source material was peripheral blood mononuclear cells (PBMCs), sampled when the disease was refractory, from a patient treated with antithyroid drugs. This clonotype was sampled from a female donor with Graves disease. For the CDR3, the DNA is TGTGCCAGCACGCCCTCCGGACAGGGTAATTCACCCCTCCACTTT. Its protein product is CASTPSGQGNSPLHF.